Reported below is one TCR beta chain. Profiled with immunoSEQ multiplex PCR; TCRdb holds only in-frame clones, not every one. The sample carries 65,000 to 85,000 clones, over 75% recorded once. This sample is part of a study of blood T cell repertoires in COVID-19. Study-wide background: Samples of COVID-19 (acute and convalescent) were obtained from the United States, Italy and Spain. The cDNA or gDNA used as material had been derived from T cells, B-cell-depleted T cells, or PBMCs.

The CDR3 is 14 residues long. V was clipped by 4 bases and J by 5 bases; unmatched bases: 5. CDR1 is GTSNPN and CDR2 is SVGIG in the germline V gene (reference sequence). The rearrangement links TRBV30 to TRBJ2-1; TRBD2 matches 10 bases. Sequencing was carried out using peripheral blood. The TCR was taken from a woman aged 18-29 years with acute or convalescent COVID-19. CDR3 nucleotide sequence: TGTGCCTGGAATTCACTAGCGGGGCACAATGAGCAGTTCTTC. It yields the protein CAWNSLAGHNEQFF.